This T cell receptor beta chain was recorded in a study of control samples from healthy donors and cancer patients. CDR1 and CDR2 (germline): MDHEN, SYDVKM. This CDR3 is built from 12 residues. V gave up 3 bases and J gave up 6 bases; unmatched junction bases: 1. Produced via immunoSEQ multiplex PCR; TCRdb's table is partial and in-frame only. The sample comprises approximately 150,000 clones, around 90% of which are singletons, and 0.68% rests with the top ten. The sample consisted of blood. The clonotype was recovered from a woman aged 25 to 39 in good health. The chain couples TRBV28 to TRBJ1-2, with 7 positions matching TRBD1. CDR3 protein: CASSFGTDGYTF. The CDR3 DNA reads TGTGCCAGCAGTTTCGGGACAGATGGCTACACCTTC.